Listed below are T cell receptor beta chains from one sample, sequenced in a study of blood T cell repertoires in COVID-19. Only in-frame clones appear in the TCRdb table, and some are missing; sequencing was by immunoSEQ multiplex PCR. The sample contains tens of thousands of clones, over 60% of which appear only once. Sequencing input: peripheral blood. The receptors come from a man between 65 and 85 years old with acute or convalescent COVID-19. Both conserved end residues are part of each CDR3. D genes are given only for firm matches. Clone sizes are given selectively: once, few, many, or a class where the clone is expanded.

>TRBD2|TRBV2|once|15|TRBJ2-1
CASVRLAGGNNEQFF
TGTGCCAGCGTGAGACTAGCGGGGGGCAACAATGAGCAGTTCTTC
>.|TRBV29-1|.|13|TRBJ1-2
CSVEAGGANGYTF
TGCAGCGTTGAGGCCGGGGGAGCGAATGGCTACACCTTC
>.|TRBV2|.|15|TRBJ1-2
CASSETGVPSYGYTF
TGTGCCAGCAGTGAAACCGGGGTCCCCAGCTATGGCTACACCTTC
>TRBD1|TRBV5-1|.|15|TRBJ1-5
CASSPGQGAIQPQHF
TGCGCCAGCAGCCCGGGACAGGGGGCTATTCAGCCCCAGCATTTT
>.|TRBV7-6|.|14|TRBJ1-3
CASSSSGSGNTIYF
TGTGCCAGCAGCTCGAGTGGCTCTGGAAACACCATATATTTT
>TRBD1|TRBV27|.|13|TRBJ1-3
CASAWDRESTIYF
TGTGCCAGCGCTTGGGACAGAGAGAGCACCATATATTTT
>TRBD2|TRBV28|few|18|TRBJ2-6
CASSVRSGMSSGANVLTF
TGTGCCAGCAGCGTACGTAGCGGGATGAGCTCTGGGGCCAACGTCCTGACTTTC
>.|TRBV5-4|few|14|TRBJ1-3
CASSLPGSGNTIYF
TGTGCCAGCAGCTTGCCAGGGTCTGGAAACACCATATATTTT
>.|TRBV28|.|15|TRBJ1-1
CASSSQGPQDTEAFF
TGTGCCAGCAGTTCCCAAGGTCCCCAGGACACTGAAGCTTTCTTT
>.|TRBV5-1|.|22|TRBJ2-1
CASSLPGEARSERLTSYNEQFF
TGCGCCAGCAGCTTGCCTGGTGAGGCACGGTCCGAGCGACTAACTTCCTACAATGAGCAGTTCTTC
>.|TRBV5-1|.|16|TRBJ2-2
CASSLGAGINTGELFF
TGCGCCAGCAGCTTGGGGGCAGGGATTAACACCGGGGAGCTGTTTTTT
>.|TRBV2|once|16|TRBJ2-1
CASRRDSASSYNEQFF
TGTGCCAGCAGAAGAGACTCAGCAAGCTCCTACAATGAGCAGTTCTTC
>TRBD2|TRBV14|.|15|TRBJ2-7
CASSPTGLASYEQYF
TGTGCCAGCAGCCCCACGGGACTAGCCTCCTACGAGCAGTACTTC
>TRBD2|TRBV7-3|.|16|TRBJ2-1
CASSLIGTRKYNEQFF
TGTGCCAGCAGCTTAATAGGGACTAGGAAGTACAATGAGCAGTTCTTC
>TRBD1|TRBV30|.|18|TRBJ1-6
CAWSVLSPGTELNSPLHF
TGTGCCTGGAGTGTTTTATCCCCCGGGACAGAATTGAATTCACCCCTCCACTTT
>.|TRBV20-1|.|11|TRBJ2-1
CSASEDNEQFF
TGCAGTGCTAGCGAGGACAATGAGCAGTTCTTC
>.|TRBV10-1|.|14|TRBJ2-1
CASSVEQGINEQFF
TGCGCCAGCAGTGTCGAACAGGGAATCAATGAGCAGTTCTTC
>TRBD1|TRBV13|.|17|TRBJ2-6
CASSPAGQGARANVLTF
TGTGCCAGCAGCCCCGCCGGACAGGGGGCGAGGGCCAACGTCCTGACTTTC
>TRBD1|TRBV7-2|.|16|TRBJ1-2
CASSKTTGGADYGYTF
TGTGCCAGCAGCAAGACGACAGGGGGCGCAGACTATGGCTACACCTTC
>TRBD1|TRBV7-2|.|15|TRBJ1-2
CASSLSRDRVDGYTF
TGTGCCAGCAGCCTGTCCCGGGACAGGGTCGATGGCTACACCTTC
>.|TRBV6-5|.|13|TRBJ1-1
CASSMGGNTEAFF
TGTGCCAGCAGCATGGGGGGGAACACTGAAGCTTTCTTT
>TRBD1|TRBV5-1|.|15|TRBJ2-2
CASSPRQGATGELFF
TGCGCCAGCAGCCCCCGACAGGGGGCTACCGGGGAGCTGTTTTTT
>.|TRBV5-1|.|15|TRBJ1-1
CASSLVGGANTEAFF
TGCGCCAGCAGCTTGGTTGGGGGGGCTAACACTGAAGCTTTCTTT
>TRBD1|TRBV5-5|.|16|TRBJ2-3
CASSQIGQGVPDTQYF
TGTGCCAGCAGCCAGATAGGACAGGGGGTGCCAGATACGCAGTATTTT
>TRBD2|TRBV10-3|.|17|TRBJ2-2
CAISESSRAGVPGELFF
TGTGCCATCAGTGAGTCTTCTCGGGCGGGAGTACCCGGGGAGCTGTTTTTT
>.|TRBV10-3|once|19|TRBJ1-5
CAISEARLWGDGGNQPQHF
TGTGCCATCAGTGAGGCGAGGCTTTGGGGGGACGGGGGCAATCAGCCCCAGCATTTT
>TRBD1|TRBV7-2|.|14|TRBJ1-2
CASSLGTGGYGYTF
TGTGCCAGCAGCTTAGGTACAGGGGGCTATGGCTACACCTTC
>.|TRBV19|.|13|TRBJ1-1
CATTLPGNTEAFF
TGTGCCACCACCCTGCCGGGAAACACTGAAGCTTTCTTT
>.|TRBV6-1|.|17|TRBJ2-1
CASSEGVGGGLRDEQFF
TGTGCCAGCAGTGAAGGTGTTGGGGGGGGGCTTAGGGATGAGCAGTTCTTC
>TRBD1|TRBV3-1/TRBV3-2|.|16|TRBJ1-5
CASSPGQGEDNQPQHF
TGTGCCAGCAGCCCGGGACAGGGGGAAGACAATCAGCCCCAGCATTTT
>TRBD1|TRBV6-5|.|15|TRBJ2-1
CASRAGGSSYNEQFF
TGTGCCAGCAGAGCAGGGGGCAGTTCCTACAATGAGCAGTTCTTC
>.|TRBV7-8|.|16|TRBJ2-1
CASSLGPGSLTNEQFF
TGTGCCAGCAGCTTAGGTCCGGGATCGCTAACCAATGAGCAGTTCTTC
>.|TRBV6-5|once|14|TRBJ2-7
CASSYSTDFYEQYF
TGTGCCAGCAGTTACTCTACAGATTTCTACGAGCAGTACTTC
>.|TRBV13|.|16|TRBJ2-7
CASSLGLGRDSYEQYF
TGTGCCAGCAGCTTAGGCCTGGGGCGGGATTCCTACGAGCAGTACTTC
>.|TRBV11-2|.|14|TRBJ2-6
CASSPVSGANVLTF
TGTGCCAGCAGCCCAGTCTCTGGGGCCAACGTCCTGACTTTC
>.|TRBV5-1|.|14|TRBJ1-4
CASSPLSTVEKLFF
TGCGCCAGCAGCCCCCTGTCTACGGTTGAAAAACTGTTTTTT
>.|TRBV11-2|.|14|TRBJ1-6
CASSLFTGGSPLHF
TGTGCCAGCAGCTTATTCACGGGGGGTTCACCCCTCCACTTT
>TRBD2|TRBV19|many|14|TRBJ2-1
CASSIFGAGDEQFF
TGTGCCAGTAGTATTTTCGGAGCGGGGGACGAGCAGTTCTTC
>.|TRBV6-5|.|15|TRBJ1-1
CASSYSLGGATEAFF
TGTGCCAGCAGTTACTCTCTGGGGGGGGCCACTGAAGCTTTCTTT
>.|TRBV24-1|.|14|TRBJ2-3
CATKPGETSDTQYF
TGTGCCACCAAACCCGGTGAGACTTCAGATACGCAGTATTTT
>TRBD1|TRBV6-5|.|15|TRBJ1-5
CASRPGQNSNQPQHF
TGTGCCAGCAGGCCGGGACAGAATAGCAATCAGCCCCAGCATTTT
>.|TRBV7-9|.|15|TRBJ2-3
CASSLAWALTDTQYF
TGTGCCAGCAGCTTAGCCTGGGCTTTGACAGATACGCAGTATTTT
>TRBD1|TRBV7-2|.|16|TRBJ2-7
CASSLAGTGNNYEQYF
TGTGCCAGCAGCTTAGCGGGGACAGGGAATAACTACGAGCAGTACTTC
>TRBD1|TRBV5-1|once|16|TRBJ1-1
CASRAGTGTLNTEAFF
TGCGCCAGCAGGGCCGGGACAGGGACACTAAACACTGAAGCTTTCTTT
>.|TRBV27|.|12|TRBJ1-4
CASSGANEKLFF
TGTGCCAGCAGTGGAGCTAATGAAAAACTGTTTTTT
>.|TRBV23-1|.|14|TRBJ2-5
CASSQSMEGETQYF
TGCGCCAGCAGTCAATCGATGGAGGGGGAGACCCAGTACTTC
>.|TRBV6-2/TRBV6-3|.|14|TRBJ2-7
CASSGQWNEYEQYF
TGTGCCAGCAGTGGACAGTGGAATGAGTACGAGCAGTACTTC
>.|TRBV5-6|.|14|TRBJ1-5
CASSFLAGNQPQHF
TGTGCCAGCAGCTTCCTTGCGGGCAATCAGCCCCAGCATTTT
>.|TRBV28|.|16|TRBJ1-1
CASSPPTGLSNTEAFF
TGTGCCAGCAGTCCGCCGACCGGACTCTCGAACACTGAAGCTTTCTTT
>.|TRBV2|.|14|TRBJ1-5
CASSAWAGVQPQHF
TGTGCCAGCAGTGCCTGGGCAGGGGTTCAGCCCCAGCATTTT
>TRBD1|TRBV2|.|16|TRBJ1-4
CASSQRSGTDNEKLFF
TGTGCCAGCAGTCAACGCTCCGGGACAGACAATGAAAAACTGTTTTTT
>.|TRBV28|once|16|TRBJ2-4
CASTPPFLLAKNIQYF
TGTGCCAGCACCCCCCCCTTTTTACTAGCCAAAAACATTCAGTACTTC
>.|TRBV6-2/TRBV6-3|.|15|TRBJ2-1
CASSPSGYQDNEQFF
TGTGCCAGCAGTCCCAGCGGTTACCAGGACAATGAGCAGTTCTTC
>TRBD2|TRBV7-9|.|14|TRBJ2-3
CASSLASGVDTQYF
TGTGCCAGCAGCTTAGCGAGCGGGGTAGATACGCAGTATTTT
>.|TRBV10-3|once|13|TRBJ1-2
CAISQGSNYGYTF
TGTGCCATCAGTCAGGGGTCTAACTATGGCTACACCTTC
>.|TRBV9|.|14|TRBJ2-7
CASSLTQTPYEQYF
TGTGCCAGCAGCTTGACACAGACCCCTTACGAGCAGTACTTC
>.|TRBV7-8|.|13|TRBJ2-2
CASSPSNTGELFF
TGTGCCAGCAGCCCCTCTAACACCGGGGAGCTGTTTTTT
>.|TRBV7-2|.|14|TRBJ1-5
CASSLGVRNQPQHF
TGTGCCAGCAGCTTAGGCGTACGCAATCAGCCCCAGCATTTT
>.|TRBV6-1|.|12|TRBJ2-5
CASSESRETQYF
TGTGCCAGCAGTGAATCCAGAGAGACCCAGTACTTC
>TRBD1|TRBV6-5|few|13|TRBJ2-5
CASSRDSQETQYF
TGTGCCAGCAGCCGGGACAGCCAAGAGACCCAGTACTTC